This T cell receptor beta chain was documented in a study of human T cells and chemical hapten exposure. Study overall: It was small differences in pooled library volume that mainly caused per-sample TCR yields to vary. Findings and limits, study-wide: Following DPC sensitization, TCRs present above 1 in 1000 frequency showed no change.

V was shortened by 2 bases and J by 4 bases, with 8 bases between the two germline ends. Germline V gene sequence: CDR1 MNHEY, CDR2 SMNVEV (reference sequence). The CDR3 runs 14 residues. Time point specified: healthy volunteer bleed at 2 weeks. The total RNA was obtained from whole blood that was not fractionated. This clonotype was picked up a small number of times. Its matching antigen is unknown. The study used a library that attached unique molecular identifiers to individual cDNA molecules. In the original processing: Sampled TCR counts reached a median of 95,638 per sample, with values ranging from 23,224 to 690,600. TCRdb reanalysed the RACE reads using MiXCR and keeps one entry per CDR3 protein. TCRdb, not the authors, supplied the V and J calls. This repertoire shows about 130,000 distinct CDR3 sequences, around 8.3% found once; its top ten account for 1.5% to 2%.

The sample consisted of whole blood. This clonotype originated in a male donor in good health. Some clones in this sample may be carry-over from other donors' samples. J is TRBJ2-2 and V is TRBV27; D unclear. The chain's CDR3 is CASSLTTPTGELFF. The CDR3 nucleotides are TGTGCCAGCAGTTTAACGACACCCACCGGGGAGCTGTTTTTT.